This record covers a single T cell receptor (beta chain). As yet, its antigen is unknown. This sample was taken from a study of shared clonotypes between healthy human individuals. Across the whole study: Per donor, three plates held CD4 naive cells, three held CD4 memory, two held CD8 naive and one held CD8 memory.

Study-wide results and caveats: It was observed that 4% to 6% of naive CD4 clonotypes were shared across several donors. Clonotype sharing among donors was thought likely to change with sequencing depth.

The CDR3 spans 14 residues. V lost 7 bases, J lost 1 base, and 14 bases lay in between. From germline, CDR1 is SGHTA and CDR2 FQGNSA. Original processing notes: Quality scores were absent from the junction-only immunoSEQ sequences, so filtering differed. Profiling relied on immunoSEQ multiplex PCR, and the TCRdb table lists in-frame clones only, not all of them. V, J and clone size were drawn from that table, and D and trimming were deduced from the DNA. This sample has about 980,000 clones, with more than 75% found just once. The receptor was isolated from a man between 18 and 29 years old in good health. This chain links TRBV7-2 with TRBJ2-7; D is unresolved. Sequencing was performed on memory CD4+ T cells sorted from blood. The subset was: CD45RA-negative fraction. CDR3 loop: CASTRTYGSYEQYF. CDR3 bases: TGTGCCAGCACGCGGACGTATGGATCCTACGAGCAGTACTTC.